The clone carrying this T cell receptor beta chain was seen a single time. Original handling: It was from reference gene primer amplification that nucleated cell counts were estimated. Clones were sequenced by immunoSEQ multiplex PCR, and TCRdb holds only the in-frame ones, with some missing. V and J calls and clone size follow that table, whereas D and trimming were derived from the DNA. The table has 300,000 to 350,000 clones, roughly 90% seen once. Germline V lookup: CDR1 SGDLS, CDR2 YYNGEE. CDR3 length equals 14 residues. V was trimmed by 6 bases and J by 6 bases, leaving 15 bases between them. The data originate from a study of blood T cell repertoires in COVID-19. Study-wide background: The cDNA or gDNA used as material had been derived from T cells, B-cell-depleted T cells, or PBMCs.

J is TRBJ2-2 and V is TRBV9, with a tentative D call TRBD2 (6 bases). Material for sequencing was PBMCs or T cells enriched from blood (not recorded which). The sequence was obtained from a woman under 30 with acute COVID-19. The CDR3 bases are TGTGCCAGCAATGGTCCCGGGGGTCCCGGGGAGCTGTTTTTT. As protein: CASNGPGGPGELFF.